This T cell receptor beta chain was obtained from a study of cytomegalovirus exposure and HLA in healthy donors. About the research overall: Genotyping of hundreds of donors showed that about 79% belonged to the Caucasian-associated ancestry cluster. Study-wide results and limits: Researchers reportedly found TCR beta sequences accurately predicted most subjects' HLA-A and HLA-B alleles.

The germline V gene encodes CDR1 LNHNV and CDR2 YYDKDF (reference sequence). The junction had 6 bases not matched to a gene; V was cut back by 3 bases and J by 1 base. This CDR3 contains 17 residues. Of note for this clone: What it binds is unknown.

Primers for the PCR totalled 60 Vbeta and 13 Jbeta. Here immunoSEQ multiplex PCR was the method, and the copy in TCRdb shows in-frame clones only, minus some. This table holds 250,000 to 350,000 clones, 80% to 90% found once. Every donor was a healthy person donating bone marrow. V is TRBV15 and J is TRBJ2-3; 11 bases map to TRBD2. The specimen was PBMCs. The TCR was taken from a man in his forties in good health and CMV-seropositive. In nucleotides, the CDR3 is TGTGCCACCAGCAGCCCCCTGACTAGCGGGGGCACAGATACGCAGTATTTT. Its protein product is CATSSPLTSGGTDTQYF.